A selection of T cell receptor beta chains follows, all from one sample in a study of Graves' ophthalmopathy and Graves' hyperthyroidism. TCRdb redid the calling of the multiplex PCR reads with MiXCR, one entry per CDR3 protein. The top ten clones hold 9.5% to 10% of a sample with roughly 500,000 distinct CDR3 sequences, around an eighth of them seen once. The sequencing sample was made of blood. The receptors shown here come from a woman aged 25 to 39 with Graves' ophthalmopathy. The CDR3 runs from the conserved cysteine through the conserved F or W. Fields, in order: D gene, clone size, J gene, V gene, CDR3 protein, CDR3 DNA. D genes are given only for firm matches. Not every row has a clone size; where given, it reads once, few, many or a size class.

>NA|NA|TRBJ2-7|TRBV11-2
CASSLGGGEKGSYEQYF
TGTGCCAGCAGCTTAGGAGGGGGGGAAAAAGGATCCTACGAGCAGTACTTC
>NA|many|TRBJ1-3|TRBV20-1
CSSTSIDGSSGNTIYF
TGCAGTTCAACGTCTATTGACGGGAGCTCTGGAAACACCATATATTTT
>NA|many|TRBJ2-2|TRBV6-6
CASRAIWGDVTGELFF
TGTGCCAGCAGGGCCATTTGGGGGGATGTCACCGGGGAGCTGTTTTTT
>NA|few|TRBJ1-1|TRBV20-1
CSARDPLRNTEAFF
TGCAGTGCTAGGGACCCTCTGCGTAACACTGAAGCTTTCTTT
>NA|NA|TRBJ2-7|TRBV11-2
CASSRASTQSSYEQYF
TGTGCCAGCAGCCGTGCAAGCACCCAGAGCTCCTACGAGCAGTACTTC
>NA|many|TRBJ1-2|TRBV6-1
CASRKGGGGSYGYTF
TGTGCCAGCAGAAAAGGAGGAGGGGGTAGCTATGGCTACACCTTC
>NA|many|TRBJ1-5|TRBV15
CATSRDWGNQPQHF
TGTGCCACCAGCAGAGACTGGGGGAATCAGCCCCAGCATTTT
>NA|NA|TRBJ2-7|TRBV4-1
CASSQETRRSTYEQYF
TGCGCCAGCAGCCAAGAAACGCGGCGGAGTACCTACGAGCAGTACTTC
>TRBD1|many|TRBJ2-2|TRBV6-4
CASSAGTGLGELFF
TGTGCCAGCAGTGCCGGGACAGGGCTCGGGGAGCTGTTTTTT
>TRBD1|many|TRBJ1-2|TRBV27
CASRADRVVHGYTF
TGTGCCAGCAGGGCGGACAGGGTGGTTCATGGCTACACCTTC
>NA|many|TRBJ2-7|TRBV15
CATSRDPPAGGNEQYF
TGTGCCACCAGCAGAGATCCACCCGCAGGGGGGAACGAGCAGTACTTC
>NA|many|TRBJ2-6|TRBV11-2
CASSLMQGLSSGANVLTF
TGTGCCAGCAGCTTAATGCAGGGTCTTAGCTCTGGGGCCAACGTCCTGACTTTC